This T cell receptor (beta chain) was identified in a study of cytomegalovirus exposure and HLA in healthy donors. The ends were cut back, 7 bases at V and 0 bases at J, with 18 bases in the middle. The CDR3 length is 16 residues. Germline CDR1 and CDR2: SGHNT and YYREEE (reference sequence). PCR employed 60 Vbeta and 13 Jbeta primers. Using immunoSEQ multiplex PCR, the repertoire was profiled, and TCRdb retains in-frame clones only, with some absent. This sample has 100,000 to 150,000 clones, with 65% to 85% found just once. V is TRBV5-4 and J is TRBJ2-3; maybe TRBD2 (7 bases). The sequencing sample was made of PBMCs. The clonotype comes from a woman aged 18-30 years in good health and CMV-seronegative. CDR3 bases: TGTGCCAGCTTGGGGGGGGGCCCCGGAAGCACAGATACGCAGTATTTT. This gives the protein CASLGGGPGSTDTQYF.